This T cell receptor (beta chain) derives from a study of cytomegalovirus exposure and HLA in healthy donors. The study's findings and limits: Donors were assumed by presence/absence analyses to have roughly uniform sequencing depth. The study reported that TCR beta sequences accurately predicted HLA-A and HLA-B alleles in most subjects. Many donors shared some public TCRs, even though most TCR sequences were rare.

V was cut by 5 bases and J by 0 bases, with 9 bases left in between. CDR3 size: 14 residues. Germline V lookup: CDR1 SGHNT, CDR2 YYREEE (reference sequence). PCR amplification relied on 60 Vbeta primers (plus 13 Jbeta primers). Per the original methods: The count from a later analysis was 60 million to 85 million unique TCR beta chains, about 10 million of them shared. Using immunoSEQ multiplex PCR, the repertoire was profiled, and TCRdb retains in-frame clones only, with some absent. Clone size and V and J calls were adopted from that table, with D and trimming inferred from the DNA. The sample consists of 120,000 to 150,000 clones, more than 80% of them appearing once. In regard to this clone: Its cognate antigen is unknown.

Sample: PBMCs. This clonotype originated in a woman aged 35 to 49 in good health and CMV-seropositive. This chain connects TRBV5-4 to TRBJ1-3; D not certain. The CDR3, as DNA: TGTGCCAGCAGTGTTGGAGGCTCTGGAAACACCATATATTTT. Translation gives CASSVGGSGNTIYF.